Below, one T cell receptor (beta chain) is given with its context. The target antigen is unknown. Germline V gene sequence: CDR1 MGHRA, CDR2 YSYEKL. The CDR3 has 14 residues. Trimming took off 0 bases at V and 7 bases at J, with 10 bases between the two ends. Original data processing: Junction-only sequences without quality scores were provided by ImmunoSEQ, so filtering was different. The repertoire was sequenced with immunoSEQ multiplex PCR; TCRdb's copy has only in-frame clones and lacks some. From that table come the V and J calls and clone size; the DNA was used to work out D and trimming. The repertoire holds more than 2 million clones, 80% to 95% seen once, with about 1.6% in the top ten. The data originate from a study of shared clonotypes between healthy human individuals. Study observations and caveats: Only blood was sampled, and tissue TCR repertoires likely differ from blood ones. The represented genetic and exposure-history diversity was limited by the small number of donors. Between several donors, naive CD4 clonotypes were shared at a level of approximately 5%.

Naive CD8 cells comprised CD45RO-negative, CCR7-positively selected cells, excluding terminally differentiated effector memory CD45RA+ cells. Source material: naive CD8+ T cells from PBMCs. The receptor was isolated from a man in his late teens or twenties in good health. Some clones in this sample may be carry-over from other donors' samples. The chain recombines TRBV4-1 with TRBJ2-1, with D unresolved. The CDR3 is CASSQDSDGNEQFF. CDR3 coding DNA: TGCGCCAGCAGCCAAGACTCGGATGGGAATGAGCAGTTCTTC.